These 17 T cell receptor beta chains were all obtained from the same sample, sequenced in a study of beta chain features in type 1 diabetes (dated 2018 in TCRdb). Library method: the immunoSEQ multiplex PCR assay. The entire isolated RNA was reverse transcribed using the High Capacity cDNA Reverse Transcription Kit, and thus expressed TCRB transcripts were sequenced. As stored in TCRdb, this immuneACCESS dataset retains in-frame rearrangements with V and J assigned. A fraction of the clones does not appear; measured against another copy, unresolved V genes explain less than half of the discrepancy, and the remainder lacks a known reason. For this sample there are 130,000 to 150,000 clones; about 51% appear just once. The top ten clonotypes cover around 0.42% of the sample. Sequenced: Tregs from blood. The label giving this sample's cell subset or site can be read as: regulatory CD4+ T cells. These receptor sequences come from a man aged 18 to 30 in good health.

The genes are TRBV5-1 and TRBJ1-1, with 9 bases identical to TRBD1. The CDR3 totals 15 residues. V trimming: 0 bases; J trimming: 3 bases; junction bases outside the gene matches: 3. Germline CDR1 is SGHRS and CDR2 is YFSETQ. The CDR3 loop is CASSLATGGHTEAFF. In DNA, the CDR3 is TGCGCCAGCAGCTTGGCGACAGGGGGGCACACTGAAGCTTTCTTT. Full variable domain (outside the CDR3, taken from reference TRBV5-1 and TRBJ1-1): KAGVTQTPRYLIKTRGQQVTLSCSPISGHRSVSWYQQTPGQGLQFLFEYFSETQRNKGNFPGRFSGRQFSNSRSEMNVSTLELGDSALYLCASSLATGGHTEAFFGQGTRLTVV.

The chain joins TRBV7-9 to TRBJ2-3; D not certain. CDR1 and CDR2 (germline): SEHNR, FQNEAQ (reference sequence). V lost 5 bases, J lost 1 base, and 16 bases lay in between. CDR3 length: 16 residues. CDR3 nucleotide sequence: TGTGCCAGCAGCCCCATAGAGCGCGGCCGCACAGATACGCAGTATTTT. Its protein is CASSPIERGRTDTQYF.

J is TRBJ2-1 and V is TRBV6-5; 11 bases line up with TRBD2. Germline V gene sequence: CDR1 MNHEY, CDR2 SVGAGI. This CDR3 has 16 residues. V dropped 4 bases and J dropped 2; count of bases not matched to a gene: 4. The CDR3 loop reads CASSFGTSGAYNEQFF. The CDR3 region has the DNA TGTGCCAGCAGTTTTGGGACTAGCGGAGCCTACAATGAGCAGTTCTTC.

This clone was recorded once. The chain combines TRBV4-2 with TRBJ2-2; D perhaps matches TRBD2 (7 bases). This CDR3 contains 17 residues. V was shortened by 2 bases and J by 5 bases, with 18 bases between the two germline ends. Germline V lookup: CDR1 LGHNA, CDR2 YNFKEQ. Here the CDR3 reads CASSQPGGGRFTGELFF. In DNA, the CDR3 is TGTGCCAGCAGCCAACCTGGGGGGGGGCGTTTTACCGGGGAGCTGTTTTTT.

The V gene is TRBV6-5, the J gene TRBJ1-6; D gene uncertain. Trimming shortened V by 6 bases and J by 4 bases, and 13 bases separated the two germline ends. Germline loops: CDR1 MNHEY, CDR2 SVGAGI. The CDR3 consists of 15 residues. The CDR3 sequence is CASRRLWQYNSPLHF. The DNA of the CDR3 is TGTGCCAGCAGGAGACTGTGGCAATATAATTCACCCCTCCACTTT.

The rearrangement links TRBV7-9 to TRBJ2-7; TRBD2 aligns across 7 bases. The CDR3 is 17 amino acids. Per the germline V gene, CDR1 is SEHNR and CDR2 is FQNEAQ (reference sequence). After removal of 5 bases from V and 4 bases from J, the junction contained 17 bases not matched to a gene. CDR3 in DNA: TGTGCCAGCAGCCCCGACCGACACCGGACTAGTCGGTACGAGCAGTACTTC. This encodes CASSPDRHRTSRYEQYF.

The V call is TRBV28, the J call TRBJ2-7; D is possibly TRBD2 (6 bases). The length of the CDR3 is 14 residues. The germline gives CDR1 MDHEN, CDR2 SYDVKM. Trimming cost V 6 bases and J 3 bases, with 15 bases left between them. CDR3 nucleotides: TGTGCCAGCAGGGGACCCGGGGGATTCTACGAGCAGTACTTC. Its translation is CASRGPGGFYEQYF. Full variable domain (outside the CDR3, taken from reference TRBV28 and TRBJ2-7): DVKVTQSSRYLVKRTGEKVFLECVQDMDHENMFWYRQDPGLGLRLIYFSYDVKMKEKGDIPEGYSVSREKKERFSLILESASTNQTSMYLCASRGPGGFYEQYFGPGTRLTVT.

The chain joins TRBV6-1 to TRBJ1-2; D is ambiguous. The CDR3 is made up of 13 amino acids. The germline V gene encodes CDR1 MNHNS and CDR2 SASEGT. Trimming cost V 2 bases and J 4 bases, with 8 bases left between them. The CDR3 loop is CASSERESYGYTF. In DNA form, the CDR3 reads TGTGCCAGCAGTGAACGTGAGAGCTATGGCTACACCTTC.

The V and J genes are TRBV27 and TRBJ2-7; no clear D. Germline V gene data show CDR1 as MNHEY and CDR2 as SMNVEV (reference sequence). The length of the CDR3 is 15 residues. Trimming removed 2 bases at V and 2 bases at J, with 13 bases between. CDR3 sequence (DNA): TGTGCCAGCAGTTTAGGTGCGGTCGGAGCCTACGAGCAGTACTTC. It is translated as CASSLGAVGAYEQYF.

The rearrangement joins TRBV6-5 to TRBJ2-2; TRBD2 is a possible D gene (7 bases). This CDR3 is 15 amino acids long. CDR1 is MNHEY and CDR2 is SVGAGI in the germline V gene. Trimming took 7 bases from V and 4 from J, leaving 16 bases between them. CDR3 region: CASMRGEGRTGELFF. The CDR3 bases are TGTGCCAGCATGAGGGGGGAGGGCCGCACCGGGGAGCTGTTTTTT.

This clone was found a few times. V usage is TRBV29-1 and J usage is TRBJ1-4; 7 nucleotides align to TRBD1. This CDR3 comprises 13 residues. V was clipped by 3 bases and J by 7 bases; unmatched bases: 5. Germline assignment: CDR1 SQVTM and CDR2 ANQGSEA. CDR3 sequence reads: CSVDAAGGEKLFF. CDR3 nucleotides: TGCAGCGTTGATGCGGCAGGGGGTGAAAAACTGTTTTTT.

The V gene is TRBV18, the J gene TRBJ2-1, with 7 bases matching TRBD2. Germline CDR1 reads KGHSH; CDR2 reads LQKENI. This CDR3 has 12 amino acids. V lost 2 bases and J lost 12; bases outside the gene matches: 4. CDR3 bases: TGTGCCAGCTCACCAATAGGGGAGGGGCAGTTCTTC. Translating it yields CASSPIGEGQFF.

This sequence joins TRBV6-1 and TRBJ1-1, with 8 bases lining up with TRBD1. V gave up 6 bases and J gave up 4 bases; unmatched junction bases: 7. The CDR3 loop spans 14 amino acids. CDR1 MNHNS and CDR2 SASEGT come from the germline V gene. The DNA for the CDR3 is TGTGCCAGCAGCTTGACAGGGGATAGCACTGAAGCTTTCTTT. It encodes CASSLTGDSTEAFF.

This clone appeared a single time. The CDR3 DNA is TGTGCCAGCAGCTATGACGTCGGACAAAATGAAAAACTGTTTTTT. Translated, it gives CASSYDVGQNEKLFF. The chain employs TRBV7-9 and TRBJ1-4; a possible D gene is TRBD1 (5 bases). Germline V gives CDR1 SEHNR, CDR2 FQNEAQ (reference sequence). This CDR3 has 15 residues. The V end was cut by 4 bases, the J end by 5 bases, with 14 bases between.

The chain is built from TRBV30 and TRBJ2-2, with TRBD2 identical over 8 bases. With V trimmed by 0 bases and J by 8 bases, 5 bases remained unmatched. CDR3 size: 14 residues. Looked up from germline, CDR1 is GTSNPN and CDR2 is SVGIG (reference sequence). CDR3 nucleotides: TGTGCCTGGAGTGTCGGGGGGGGGTCAGGGGAGCTGTTTTTT. It yields the protein CAWSVGGGSGELFF.

This chain links TRBV4-3 with TRBJ2-3; D is unclear. Germline CDR1 and CDR2: LGHNA and YSLEER. Deletions cut 0 bases from V and 5 bases from J, with 9 bases between. This CDR3 is built from 14 residues. The CDR3 reads CASSQDARGDTQYF. CDR3 coding DNA: TGCGCCAGCAGCCAAGATGCTCGAGGAGATACGCAGTATTTT.

Only a few counts were recorded for this clone. DNA of the CDR3: TGTGCCATCACCCGACTAGAGGGAGGCCGAAGGGAGCAGTACTTC. Translating it yields CAITRLEGGRREQYF. The chain employs TRBV10-3 and TRBJ2-7; the D gene is possibly TRBD2 (6 bases). The germline gives CDR1 ENHRY, CDR2 SYGVKD. Trimming left V 7 bases short and J 7 bases short, with 23 bases between. The CDR3 has 15 amino acids.